The clone carrying this T cell receptor beta chain has only one observation. Its cognate antigen is unknown. TCRdb independently ran MiXCR on the reads; one entry per CDR3 protein. The top ten hold over 12% of the sample, which has roughly 920,000 distinct CDR3 sequences, 30% to 40% seen once. This entry is derived from a study of T cell repertoires in cytomegalovirus infection. Findings and caveats of the study: CMV-specific TCR beta clonotypes restricted by HLA-C dominated the ex vivo response. Of the TCR beta families, the public ones yielded a cumulative frequency that identified carriers of CMV plus the relevant HLA.

V was clipped by 5 bases and J by 0 bases; unmatched bases: 16. The CDR3 sequence is 19 residues long. Germline CDR1 is MDHEN and CDR2 is SYDVKM. Sequences were derived from cultured CD8+ T cells from PBMCs, sampled from culture after CMV antigen stimulation. The TCR was taken from a human donor in good health (CMV status not recorded). Some clones in this sample may be carry-over from other donors' samples. The chain combines TRBV28 with TRBJ1-5; 7 bases map to TRBD1. The CDR3 reads CASSRRKTGTELSNQPQHF. In nucleotides, the CDR3 is TGTGCCAGCAGTAGAAGAAAAACCGGGACAGAGCTTAGCAATCAGCCCCAGCATTTT.